This TCR beta chain derives from a study of cytomegalovirus exposure and HLA in healthy donors. The overall study: Early release data held about 85 million unique TCRs from HLA-typed donors. Study conclusions and caveats: Previous analysis showed most TCR beta V segments were productive about 90% or about 30% of the time.

V lost 2 bases and J 3 bases, leaving 10 bases between the germline ends. The CDR3 runs 15 residues. The germline V gene encodes CDR1 KGHSH and CDR2 LQKENI. This clone appeared a single time. What it recognizes is unknown. PCR used 60 Vbeta primers and 13 Jbeta primers. Some clones are missing from TCRdb's copy, which holds only in-frame ones; the method was immunoSEQ multiplex PCR. The data contain 100,000 to 150,000 clones, about 8.5% of them singletons. This clonotype was obtained from a man between 35 and 55 years old in good health and CMV-seronegative. This chain joins TRBV18 and TRBJ1-4; D gene uncertain. Material for sequencing was PBMCs. Here the CDR3 reads CASSPETASNEKLFF. CDR3 in DNA: TGTGCCAGCTCACCAGAAACAGCTTCTAATGAAAAACTGTTTTTT. Full variable domain (missing parts from reference TRBV18 and TRBJ1-4): NAGVMQNPRHLVRRRGQEARLRCSPMKGHSHVYWYRQLPEEGLKFMVYLQKENIIDESGMPKERFSAEFPKEGPSILRIQQVVRGDSAAYFCASSPETASNEKLFFGSGTQLSVL.